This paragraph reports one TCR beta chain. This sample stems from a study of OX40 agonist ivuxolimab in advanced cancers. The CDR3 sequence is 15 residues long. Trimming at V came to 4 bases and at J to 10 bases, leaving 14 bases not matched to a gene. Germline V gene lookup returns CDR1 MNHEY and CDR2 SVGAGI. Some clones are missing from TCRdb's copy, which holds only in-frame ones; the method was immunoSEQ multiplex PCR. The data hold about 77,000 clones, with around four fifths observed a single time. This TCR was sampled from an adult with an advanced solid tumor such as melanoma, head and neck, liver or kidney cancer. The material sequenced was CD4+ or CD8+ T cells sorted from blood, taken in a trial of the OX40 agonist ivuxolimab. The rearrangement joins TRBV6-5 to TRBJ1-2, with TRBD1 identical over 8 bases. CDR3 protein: CASSSHTGTGVDYTF. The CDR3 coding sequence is TGTGCCAGCAGTTCCCACACCGGGACAGGAGTGGACTACACCTTC.